This T cell receptor (beta chain) was sequenced in a study of OX40 agonist ivuxolimab in advanced cancers. Libraries were prepared by immunoSEQ multiplex PCR; TCRdb keeps only in-frame clonotypes and omits some of them. Among 30,000 to 45,000 clones listed, over 75% were seen once. Germline CDR1 and CDR2: PRHDT and FYEKMQ (reference sequence). J gave up 5 bases and V 5 bases, and 2 bases lay outside the gene matches. The CDR3 has 14 residues. The sequence was obtained from an adult with an advanced solid tumor such as melanoma, head and neck, liver or kidney cancer. Sample: CD4+ or CD8+ T cells sorted from blood, taken in a trial of the OX40 agonist ivuxolimab. The chain carries TRBV13 and TRBJ2-1; TRBD2 aligns across 11 bases. The CDR3 sequence: CASSKLAGDNEQFF. The CDR3 DNA follows: TGTGCCAGCAGCAAACTAGCGGGGGACAATGAGCAGTTCTTC.